The rows below give T cell receptor beta chains drawn from one sample of a study of beta chain features in type 1 diabetes. Here immunoSEQ multiplex PCR was the method, and the copy in TCRdb shows in-frame clones only, minus some. The table has just under 150,000 clones, around 9.3% seen once. Input material: naive CD4+ T cells from blood. The receptors were gathered from a young man in good health. The CDR3 runs from the conserved cysteine through the conserved F or W. A D gene is named only where the DNA matches it firmly. Rows give clone size only sometimes, using once, few, many, or a class for an expanded clone.

15 | TRBJ2-1 | NA | TRBV5-6 | TRBD1 | TGTGCCAGCAGCCCCCCCTGGACAGGGGTCAATGAGCAGTTCTTC | CASSPPWTGVNEQFF
14 | TRBJ2-3 | few | TRBV30 | TRBD1 | TGTGCCTGGGGTCCCGGGACAGGGCGAGCTACGCAGTATTTT | CAWGPGTGRATQYF
12 | TRBJ2-3 | few | TRBV6-5 | NA | TGTGCCAGCAGCCTAGACGGGGATACGCAGTATTTT | CASSLDGDTQYF
15 | TRBJ1-5 | few | TRBV6-5 | NA | TGTGCCAGCAGTTACTCGGGAAGTCGGGGTCAGCCCCAGCATTTT | CASSYSGSRGQPQHF
15 | TRBJ2-3 | few | TRBV5-4 | TRBD2 | TGTGCCAGCAGCTTAGCGGGGGGACCTACCGATACGCAGTATTTT | CASSLAGGPTDTQYF
15 | TRBJ2-5 | NA | TRBV9 | NA | TGTGCCAGCAGCGTGGGGGGTATATTCCAAGAGACCCAGTACTTC | CASSVGGIFQETQYF
18 | TRBJ2-5 | NA | TRBV4-2 | TRBD2 | TGTGCCAGCAGCCAAGATGGGGGCCTAGCGGGGGGCGTCGAGACCCAGTACTTC | CASSQDGGLAGGVETQYF
15 | TRBJ2-1 | NA | TRBV4-2 | NA | TGTGCCAGCAGCCAAGAGCCTAGCGTCAACAATGAGCAGTTCTTC | CASSQEPSVNNEQFF
15 | TRBJ2-1 | few | TRBV5-1 | TRBD1 | TGCGCCAGCAGCCCTAACTGGGACAGTGCCAATGAGCAGTTCTTC | CASSPNWDSANEQFF
14 | TRBJ2-3 | many | TRBV7-2 | NA | TGTGCCAGCAGCTTTGGTTTGGAGCCAGATACGCAGTATTTT | CASSFGLEPDTQYF
16 | TRBJ1-3 | NA | TRBV7-2 | NA | TGTGCCAGCAGCTCGCAGCAGGGACTTGCTGGAAACACCATATATTTT | CASSSQQGLAGNTIYF
17 | TRBJ2-6 | NA | TRBV11-2 | NA | TGTGCCAGCAGCTTAGTCAATGGAGGGTCTGGGGCCAACGTCCTGACTTTC | CASSLVNGGSGANVLTF
12 | TRBJ1-2 | few | TRBV11-2 | NA | TGTGCCAGCAGCGCAGGTATCTATGGCTACACCTTC | CASSAGIYGYTF
11 | TRBJ2-1 | NA | TRBV2 | NA | TGTGCCAGCAGTCCTTACAATGAGCAGTTCTTC | CASSPYNEQFF
16 | TRBJ2-6 | NA | TRBV11-2 | NA | TGTGCCAGCAGCTTGTACAGCTCGCTCGGGGCCAACGTCCTGACTTTC | CASSLYSSLGANVLTF
17 | TRBJ2-1 | NA | TRBV28 | TRBD2 | TGTGCCAGCAGTTTATCGGCTAGCGGGGGATCCTACAATGAGCAGTTCTTC | CASSLSASGGSYNEQFF
17 | TRBJ1-3 | NA | TRBV7-9 | TRBD1 | TGTGCCAGCAGTCCAGGGGGCGCTTCCTTCCTCGGAAACACCATATATTTT | CASSPGGASFLGNTIYF
16 | TRBJ2-2 | NA | TRBV9 | TRBD2 | TGTGCCAGCAGCGTTCGACTAGCGGAGAACACCGGGGAGCTGTTTTTT | CASSVRLAENTGELFF
13 | TRBJ1-2 | few | TRBV4-1 | NA | TGCGCCAGCAGCCACGTGGGGCTCGATGGCTACACCTTC | CASSHVGLDGYTF
14 | TRBJ1-2 | NA | TRBV19 | NA | TGTGCCAGTAGTATTCAGGGAGGTAACTATGGCTACACCTTC | CASSIQGGNYGYTF